This TCR beta chain was found in a study of T cell repertoires in cytomegalovirus infection. At the level of the study: In public TCR beta signatures, there were indications of both CMV infection and matching HLA type.

This clonotype was seen a few times. Antigen: not known. Study-wide results and caveats: Clonotype analysis showed dominance of the ex vivo response by HLA-C-restricted CMV-specific TCR beta clonotypes. There were carriers of CMV plus the relevant HLA, and cumulative public TCR beta family frequency identified them.

The CDR3 covers 14 residues. The germline gives CDR1 SQVTM, CDR2 ANQGSEA. V shed 3 bases and J 6 bases; nucleotides not matched to a gene: 9. TCRdb used MiXCR to reprocess the reads, holding one entry per CDR3 protein. The sample records more than 500,000 distinct CDR3 sequences, 16% being singletons. This chain links TRBV29-1 with TRBJ1-2; 8 positions match TRBD1. The sequence came from a human donor in good health (CMV status not recorded). Some clones in this sample may be carry-over from other donors' samples. The sequenced material came from CD8+ T cells from PBMCs. As DNA, the CDR3 is TGCAGCGTTGATAGCAGGGGGCGGGGGCATGGCTACACCTTC. Its translation: CSVDSRGRGHGYTF.